This T cell receptor (beta chain) derives from a study of T-cell memory formation after mild COVID-19 (dated by TCRdb to the early 2020s). Notes on the research overall: TCR sequence clusters from the two donors were found to be largely donor specific. The cohort was made up of two young adult volunteers, one female and one male, who were previously healthy. Longitudinal TCRalpha and TCRbeta repertoire sequencing tracked T-cell clones expanding and contracting after mild COVID-19 in two donors.

The listed sequencing device is Illumina NovaSeq 6000. cDNA libraries for TCRalpha and TCRbeta were prepared by 5'RACE using constant-segment primers, with sample barcodes and unique molecular identifiers added. RNA was extracted from every sample with Trizol reagent. Library amplification was performed in two PCR steps, and a second sample barcode and Illumina TruSeq adapters were introduced in the second step. Libraries were sequenced on an Illumina NovaSeq with 2 x 150 bp paired-end reads. In the source study's methods: The reads were demultiplexed and collapsed into UMI-guided consensus sequences using migec v1.2.7. Using mixcr v2.1.11, UMI consensuses were aligned to TRA and TRB V and J templates and then assembled into clonotypes. Expanded or contracted clonotypes were those called significant by both edgeR and NoisET, with noise models trained on biological replicates. edgeR calls used a false discovery rate-adjusted p below 0.01 and a log2 fold-change threshold of 1. As an exploratory analysis of dynamics, max-normalized trajectories of the 1000 most abundant clonotypes were examined with PCA combined with hierarchical clustering. Each responding clone was given a CD4 or CD8 phenotype based on the CD4+ and CD8+ repertoires, which had been sequenced separately. TCRdb reworked the public reads: Q25 trimming with fastp, MiXCR clone assembly, productive beta chains retained. Every CDR3 protein is listed once, alongside the most common genes and DNA of its rows. It is TCRdb's table, rather than the study itself, that gives the V and J calls and clone size. Recorded for this sample are approximately 260,000 distinct CDR3 sequences; more than 15% of them occurred a single time. Jointly, the top ten make up under 25% of the sample.

Ficoll-Paque density gradient centrifugation was used to isolate PBMCs. Overall study results and their limits: From day 15 to 85, contracting clones showed balanced CD4/CD8 phenotypes, whereas a second wave of clones that expanded from day 15 to 37 leaned towards CD4+. Some responding clones were detected in pre-infection memory, which suggested that pre-existing cross-reactive memory T cells had joined the SARS-CoV-2 response. Contracting CD4+ clones appeared mostly in the CM and EM memory subsets, whereas CD8+ clones were enriched in EMRA. The second-wave clones that peaked on day 37 were not confirmed to be SARS-CoV-2 specific. The study included only a couple of mild cases, and larger cohorts that include severe cases with pre-infection samples were judged to be necessary.

This clonotype was counted at least ten times. There is no known antigen for this receptor. Base qualities are missing; no much larger clone stands one base away. The CDR3 goes from the cysteine to the phenylalanine over 12 residues. Solely the CDR3 DNA is kept, with 36 bases framed from the first base. The rearranged chain carries TRBV21-1 and TRBJ2-3; the table names TRBD1, a call not compared with the DNA. TRBV21-1 is a recognized pseudogene. This TCR derives from a man in his late teens or twenties who had mild COVID-19 (a few samples of this study predate the infection). The sample titles of this study are shuffled in the database, so cell type and time point are left out; the donor was told from shared clones. The specimen sequenced was PBMCs or a T cell subset sorted from them (not recorded which). The bases are TGTGCCAGGAAAATGGGCGGGGGAACGCAGTATTTT. It translates as CARKMGGGTQYF.